This T cell receptor beta chain was recorded in a study of neurological immune-mediated disorders. Trimming cost V 7 bases and J 6 bases, with 18 bases left between them. This CDR3 is 14 amino acids long. TCRdb re-derived calls from the 5' RACE reads in MiXCR, one entry per CDR3 protein. This sample carries 45,000 to 55,000 distinct CDR3 sequences, about 5.6% of them seen once, and the ten largest clones take approximately 1.5%. Source material: CD4+ T cells from blood. The clonotype originates from a woman under 30 with multiple sclerosis. The J gene is TRBJ1-2, the V gene TRBV12-3 or TRBV12-4; D is possibly TRBD1 (6 bases). The CDR3 protein is CASIADSGTNGYTF. The CDR3 bases are TGTGCCAGCATTGCGGACTCCGGGACAAATGGCTACACCTTC.